This paragraph reports one TCR beta chain. The data originate from a study of spatial heterogeneity in lung cancer. Noted time point: sample taken at primary tumor resection. Unsorted tumor, nontumor lung tissue or cryopreserved PBMC supplied the whole RNA. V shed 0 bases, J shed 4 bases, and the junction held 4 bases outside the gene matches. The CDR3 extends over 15 amino acids. CDR1 is DFQATT and CDR2 is SNEGSKA in the germline V gene (reference sequence). MiXCR, applied by TCRdb to the 5' RACE reads, yields one record per CDR3 protein. The repertoire includes roughly 100,000 distinct CDR3 sequences, over 8.5% of them detected once, and less than 8.5% sits in the top ten.

The sequencing used PBMCs, collected at surgery. The chain is built from TRBV20-1 and TRBJ2-2; 8 positions agree with TRBD2. This receptor was identified in a male donor with early-stage non-small cell lung cancer. The CDR3 loop is CSARDPGGPTGELFF. CDR3 nucleotides: TGCAGTGCTAGAGATCCGGGGGGGCCCACCGGGGAGCTGTTTTTT.